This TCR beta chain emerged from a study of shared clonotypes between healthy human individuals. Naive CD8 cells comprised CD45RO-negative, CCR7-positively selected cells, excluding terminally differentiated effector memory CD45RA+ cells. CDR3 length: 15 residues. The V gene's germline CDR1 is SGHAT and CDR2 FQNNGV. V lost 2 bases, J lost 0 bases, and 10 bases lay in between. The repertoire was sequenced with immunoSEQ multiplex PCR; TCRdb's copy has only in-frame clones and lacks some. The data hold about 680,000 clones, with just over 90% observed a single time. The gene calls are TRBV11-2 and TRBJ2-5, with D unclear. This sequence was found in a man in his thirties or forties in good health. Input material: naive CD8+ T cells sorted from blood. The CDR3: CASSLTPFYQETQYF. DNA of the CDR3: TGTGCCAGCAGCTTAACGCCCTTCTACCAAGAGACCCAGTACTTC.